The 10 T cell receptor beta chains in this list originate from one sample, sequenced in a study of T cells in tuberculosis. The repertoire was sequenced with immunoSEQ multiplex PCR; TCRdb's copy has only in-frame clones and lacks some. The data contain tens of thousands of clones, approximately 95% of them singletons. Time point denoted: new active TB diagnosis, blood taken before or within 7 days of starting treatment. The specimen was PBMCs, collected at tuberculosis diagnosis. Every receptor here comes from an adult with tuberculosis.

The rearrangement joins TRBV5-1 to TRBJ2-1, with D tentatively TRBD1 (6 bases). V was cut by 0 bases and J by 8 bases, with 15 bases left in between. The CDR3 spans 15 residues. Germline V gene data show CDR1 as SGHRS and CDR2 as YFSETQ. The CDR3 region has the DNA TGCGCCAGCAGCTTGGTAGCAGGGGAATTAGATGAGCAGTTCTTC. Residues: CASSLVAGELDEQFF.

This chain links TRBV5-6 with TRBJ2-2; 10 nucleotides match TRBD1. Germline CDR1 is SGHDT and CDR2 is YYEEEE. The length of the CDR3 is 16 residues. The J segment lost 6 bases and the V segment lost 4 bases, leaving 9 bases of the junction unmatched. The CDR3 DNA sequence: TGTGCCAGCAGCCCCCTTCCGGGACAGGGGCCCGGGGAGCTGTTTTTT. Encoded protein: CASSPLPGQGPGELFF.

A word on this clone: A junction boundary mismatches the germline segment, possibly from a read error. J is TRBJ2-7 and V is TRBV5-1, with 10 positions matching TRBD1. This CDR3 is 12 amino acids long. Germline V CDR1 and CDR2: SGHRS, YFSETQ. The CDR3 region has the DNA TGCGCCAGCAGCTTCGACAGGGGGCCTGGTGCCTTC. Translating gives CASSFDRGPGAF.

The chain is built from TRBV5-5 and TRBJ1-3; the D is unclear. This CDR3 is built from 13 residues. V lost 2 bases, J lost 4 bases, and 7 bases lay in between. The germline CDR1 and CDR2 sequences are SGHKS and YYEKEE (reference sequence). CDR3 DNA: TGTGCCAGCAGCTTACAACACGGAAACACCATATATTTT. It codes for CASSLQHGNTIYF.

The chain employs TRBV27 and TRBJ2-1; the match to TRBD2 covers 9 bases. The CDR3 is 15 residues long. V shed 3 bases and J 7 bases; nucleotides not matched to a gene: 7. CDR1 is MNHEY and CDR2 is SMNVEV in the germline V gene (reference sequence). The CDR3 region has the DNA TGTGCCAGCAGTTTCTACCTGGCGGGGGGGAATGAGCAGTTCTTC. Translating gives CASSFYLAGGNEQFF.

The chain carries TRBV7-2 and TRBJ2-7, with 8 positions matching TRBD2. Germline V gene sequence: CDR1 SGHTA, CDR2 FQGNSA. The CDR3 is 19 residues long. The V gene end was trimmed by 5 bases and the J gene end by 6 bases; junction bases not matched to a gene: 24. CDR3 protein: CASSLLRPGLGVRRVEQYF. As DNA, the CDR3 is TGTGCCAGCAGCCTTTTACGTCCGGGACTAGGGGTACGAAGGGTCGAGCAGTACTTC. Combining the CDR3 with reference TRBV7-2 and TRBJ2-7 gives the whole variable domain GAGVSQSPSNKVTEKGKDVELRCDPISGHTALYWYRQSLGQGLEFLIYFQGNSAPDKSGLPSDRFSAERTGGSVSTLTIQRTQQEDSAVYLCASSLLRPGLGVRRVEQYFGPGTRLTVT.

The chain uses TRBV10-2 and TRBJ2-2; D gene uncertain. This CDR3 spans 10 amino acids. The V end lost 10 bases, the J end lost 6 bases, and 6 bases lay between the germline ends. Germline V gene data show CDR1 as WSHSY and CDR2 as SAAADI. The CDR3 DNA follows: TGCGCCACCCGCGCCGGGGAGCTGTTTTTT. Its protein is CATRAGELFF.

The chain combines TRBV27 with TRBJ1-5; D gene ambiguous. CDR1 and CDR2 (germline): MNHEY, SMNVEV (reference sequence). This CDR3 is 13 amino acids long. Between the trimmed V and J ends, which lost 8 bases and 4 bases, there was a span of 12 bases. In DNA form, the CDR3 reads TGTGCCAGCGCAAACAGAAGAAATCAGCCCCAGCATTTT. Translation: CASANRRNQPQHF.

The chain recombines TRBV27 with TRBJ2-7; 7 positions agree with TRBD1. Trimming at V came to 7 bases and at J to 2 bases, leaving 8 bases not matched to a gene. The CDR3 loop spans 14 amino acids. Per germline, CDR1 MNHEY and CDR2 SMNVEV (reference sequence). CDR3 DNA sequence: TGTGCCAGCAAGGGGGCCAGGGAAGCCTACGAGCAGTACTTC. Translated, it gives CASKGAREAYEQYF.

In its sample, this clone was seen once. The V call is TRBV29-1, the J call TRBJ1-1; D gene ambiguous. The length of the CDR3 is 13 residues. CDR1 and CDR2 (germline): SQVTM, ANQGSEA. V dropped 4 bases and J dropped 1 base, with 10 bases sitting between them. For the CDR3, the DNA is TGCAGCGTTGCCCTCCAAGCGAACACTGAAGCTTTCTTT. Its translation is CSVALQANTEAFF.